The rows below give T cell receptor beta chains drawn from one sample of a study of blood T cells in healthy people across ages. TCRdb re-derived calls from the 5' RACE reads in MiXCR, one entry per CDR3 protein. The sample yields around 1.7 million distinct CDR3 sequences, about 28% seen once. Sequencing was done on a sample of blood. The source of these receptors is a woman in her twenties or thirties in good health. The CDR3 runs from the conserved cysteine through the conserved F or W. Fields, in order: V gene, J gene, clone size, D gene, CDR3 DNA, CDR3 protein. The D gene is left open where the match is weak. Size tells how often a clone was seen (once, few, many) or the class of an expanded clone, and some rows leave it out.

V: TRBV20-1; J: TRBJ2-1; size: -; D: -; DNA: TGCAGTGGGGGTATTTCCACCTCCTACAATGAGCAGTTCTTC; CDR3: CSGGISTSYNEQFF
V: TRBV20-1; J: TRBJ1-1; size: few; D: -; DNA: TGCAGTGCGTGGGACATTTCGGGATGGGCTGAAGCTTTCTTT; CDR3: CSAWDISGWAEAFF
V: TRBV20-1; J: TRBJ1-1; size: once; D: -; DNA: TGCAGTACTACCAAGGGACACGAGATGAACACTGAAGCTTTCTTT; CDR3: CSTTKGHEMNTEAFF
V: TRBV20-1; J: TRBJ2-1; size: -; D: TRBD1; DNA: TGCAGCGCTCCTGACAGGGGGGATGTAGGTGGGCAGTTCTTC; CDR3: CSAPDRGDVGGQFF
V: TRBV6-6; J: TRBJ2-1; size: few; D: -; DNA: TGTGCCAGCAGTATGGGTCAGGGAAATGAGCAGTTCTTC; CDR3: CASSMGQGNEQFF
V: TRBV6-5; J: TRBJ2-7; size: few; D: -; DNA: TGTGCCAGCAGTTACGAGGGGGGCGACGAGCAGTACTTC; CDR3: CASSYEGGDEQYF
V: TRBV12-3/TRBV12-4; J: TRBJ1-2; size: -; D: TRBD1; DNA: TGTGCCAGCAAGGGAGGACAGGAGGTAGGCGGGACTCCGAGCTACACCTTC; CDR3: CASKGGQEVGGTPSYTF
V: TRBV18; J: TRBJ2-3; size: -; D: -; DNA: TGTGCCAGCTCACCACGGGGAAAGGGAGATACGCAGTATTTT; CDR3: CASSPRGKGDTQYF
V: TRBV5-1; J: TRBJ2-1; size: -; D: -; DNA: TGCGCCAGCAGCTTGGGGGACCCCTACAATGGGCAGTTCTTC; CDR3: CASSLGDPYNGQFF
V: TRBV29-1; J: TRBJ2-1; size: many; D: -; DNA: TGCAGCGCAGCAAGCGGATCCCTCTCCTACAATGAGCAGTTCTTC; CDR3: CSAASGSLSYNEQFF